Each of the 17 T cell receptor beta chains below was sequenced from the same sample in a study of T cell changes during pregnancy in multiple sclerosis. Measured with immunoSEQ multiplex PCR; TCRdb has only the in-frame clones, and not every one. The sample shows around 69,000 clones, roughly 93% of them seen only once. The sequencing used peripheral blood, collected in the third trimester of pregnancy. Source of these receptors: a female donor with multiple sclerosis, enrolled in a pregnancy study.

The rearrangement links TRBV7-8 to TRBJ1-6; D remains unclear. V was trimmed by 5 bases and J by 0 bases, leaving 14 bases between them. Germline CDR1 reads SGHVS; CDR2 reads FQNEAQ. The length of the CDR3 is 17 residues. DNA of the CDR3: TGTGCCAGCAGCCTCCGCAGTCTTTCCTCCTATAATTCACCCCTCCACTTT. Translating it yields CASSLRSLSSYNSPLHF.

J is TRBJ1-2 and V is TRBV18; D perhaps matches TRBD1 (5 bases). This CDR3 has 14 amino acids. V lost 2 bases and J 3 bases, leaving 10 bases between the germline ends. CDR1 is KGHSH and CDR2 is LQKENI in the germline V gene. In nucleotides, the CDR3 is TGTGCCAGCTCACCAATCTCACAGGACTATGGCTACACCTTC. Translated: CASSPISQDYGYTF.

The CDR3 nucleotides read TGTGCCAGCAGCTACCGAGGGAATCAGCCCCAGCATTTT. This codes for CASSYRGNQPQHF. This sequence joins TRBV7-2 and TRBJ1-5; D is ambiguous. Germline V gives CDR1 SGHTA, CDR2 FQGNSA. V lost 4 bases, J lost 4 bases, and 8 bases lay in between. This CDR3 spans 13 amino acids.

The chain is built from TRBV2 and TRBJ2-3, with 8 bases aligning to TRBD2. CDR1 SNHLY and CDR2 FYNNEI come from the germline V gene. V dropped 3 bases and J dropped 5; count of bases not matched to a gene: 10. The CDR3 is 16 amino acids. The CDR3 nucleotides are TGTGCCAGCAGTGACGGACCGGGGGGGCCGATAGATACGCAGTATTTT. It is translated as CASSDGPGGPIDTQYF.

This clone showed up just once. This chain joins TRBV18 and TRBJ1-5; weak D call: TRBD1 (5 bases). CDR1 and CDR2 from the germline V gene are KGHSH and LQKENI. The V and J ends lost 3 bases and 4 bases respectively, with 13 bases between them. This CDR3 contains 15 residues. The CDR3 sequence is CASSPGVTENQPQHF. In DNA, the CDR3 is TGTGCCAGCTCACCTGGGGTGACAGAAAATCAGCCCCAGCATTTT. The variable domain in full, completed from reference TRBV18 and TRBJ1-5, reads NAGVMQNPRHLVRRRGQEARLRCSPMKGHSHVYWYRQLPEEGLKFMVYLQKENIIDESGMPKERFSAEFPKEGPSILRIQQVVRGDSAAYFCASSPGVTENQPQHFGDGTRLSIL.

The rearrangement joins TRBV29-1 to TRBJ2-6, with 9 bases that match TRBD1. V dropped 5 bases and J dropped 0; count of bases not matched to a gene: 5. This CDR3 has 16 amino acids. Germline values: CDR1 SQVTM, CDR2 ANQGSEA. In DNA, the CDR3 is TGCAGCGTTTCCGGGACAGGGTTCTCTGGGGCCAACGTCCTGACTTTC. Its translation: CSVSGTGFSGANVLTF.

The CDR3 region has the DNA TGTGCCAGCAGCCCAGGGGGCCGGCGGGAGGGACCCCTCCACTTT. This sequence encodes CASSPGGRREGPLHF. The chain has TRBV11-2 and TRBJ1-6, with 8 bases that match TRBD1. The CDR3 extends over 15 amino acids. J was trimmed by 12 bases and V by 5 bases; bases with no gene match: 12. Germline V gives CDR1 SGHAT, CDR2 FQNNGV.

This sequence joins TRBV6-4 and TRBJ2-2; D is perhaps TRBD2 (6 bases). This CDR3 contains 13 residues. V was cut by 2 bases and J by 6 bases, with 7 bases left in between. The V gene's germline CDR1 is MRHNA and CDR2 SNTAGT. In nucleotides, the CDR3 is TGTGCCAGCAGTGACGGGGGGTCCGGGGAGCTGTTTTTT. As protein: CASSDGGSGELFF.

The gene calls are TRBV5-6 and TRBJ2-7, with 7 bases fitting TRBD1. The ends lost 4 bases at V and 3 bases at J; junction bases unmatched: 4. This CDR3 contains 13 residues. Per the germline V gene, CDR1 is SGHDT and CDR2 is YYEEEE. CDR3 sequence (DNA): TGTGCCAGCAGCCGGACAGGCTTCTACGAGCAGTACTTC. Its protein product is CASSRTGFYEQYF.

The chain has TRBV2 and TRBJ2-1, with 7 bases matching TRBD1. The germline V gene has CDR1 SNHLY and CDR2 FYNNEI. The CDR3 is made up of 14 amino acids. The trim removed 8 bases at V and 8 bases at J, leaving 12 bases unmatched. CDR3 DNA: TGTGCCAGCCTCGACAGGCCCCAGGGGGATGAGCAGTTCTTC. Translating it yields CASLDRPQGDEQFF.

The chain employs TRBV6-1 and TRBJ2-5; perhaps TRBD1 as D (6 bases). The CDR3 is made up of 13 amino acids. Looked up from germline, CDR1 is MNHNS and CDR2 is SASEGT. V was shortened by 4 bases and J by 3 bases, with 9 bases between the two germline ends. The CDR3 reads CASSAGTKETQYF. The CDR3 nucleotides are TGTGCCAGCAGTGCCGGGACAAAAGAGACCCAGTACTTC.

This clone has only one observation. V gene TRBV5-4 combines with J gene TRBJ2-7; 8 nucleotides align to TRBD2. Losses at the gene ends were 2 bases for V and 2 bases for J; bases not matched to a gene: 3. The germline V gene has CDR1 SGHNT and CDR2 YYREEE (reference sequence). The CDR3 is 14 residues long. In nucleotides, the CDR3 is TGTGCCAGCAGCTTCAAGCGGGGGACCTACGAGCAGTACTTC. It specifies CASSFKRGTYEQYF.

This clone was recorded once. The chain's CDR3 is CASSRYRGNTDTQYF. CDR3 coding DNA: TGTGCCAGCAGCCGTTACAGGGGGAACACAGATACGCAGTATTTT. The V and J genes are TRBV7-2 and TRBJ2-3, with 8 bases identical to TRBD1. With 5 bases clipped from V and 2 bases from J, the junction kept 6 bases outside the gene matches. CDR1 and CDR2 from the germline V gene are SGHTA and FQGNSA. The CDR3 is 15 amino acids.

The rearrangement links TRBV10-1 to TRBJ2-1; 8 bases fit TRBD1. Per germline, CDR1 WNHNN and CDR2 SYGVQD (reference sequence). This CDR3 contains 15 residues. Trimming removed 0 bases from V and 5 bases from J; junction bases left unmatched: 3. The chain's CDR3 is CASSESGQVNNEQFF. The CDR3 coding sequence is TGCGCCAGCAGTGAGTCGGGACAGGTTAACAATGAGCAGTTCTTC.

The J gene is TRBJ1-2, the V gene TRBV5-6; D possibly corresponds to TRBD1 (6 bases). The CDR3 spans 13 residues. Per germline, CDR1 SGHDT and CDR2 YYEEEE. Between the trimmed V and J ends, which lost 8 bases and 5 bases, there was a span of 16 bases. Here the CDR3 reads CASNPRGGYGYTF. CDR3 nucleotides: TGTGCCAGTAACCCCAGGGGAGGGTATGGCTACACCTTC.

The chain employs TRBV28 and TRBJ2-5; TRBD2 aligns across 12 bases. The J segment lost 4 bases and the V segment lost 3 bases, leaving 12 bases of the junction unmatched. This CDR3 comprises 18 residues. The germline gives CDR1 MDHEN, CDR2 SYDVKM. The chain's CDR3 is CASSFVESSGGAVETQYF. The CDR3 DNA follows: TGTGCCAGCAGTTTTGTAGAGTCTAGCGGGGGGGCGGTAGAGACCCAGTACTTC.

With respect to this clone: The same CDR3 arises from other DNA sequences in this sample as well. The chain employs TRBV5-1 and TRBJ1-2, with TRBD1 matching over 7 bases. The V gene's germline CDR1 is SGHRS and CDR2 YFSETQ. The CDR3 runs 14 residues. V shed 0 bases and J 8 bases; nucleotides not matched to a gene: 7. CDR3 protein: CASSLGQGSGGYTF. CDR3 sequence (DNA): TGCGCCAGCAGCTTGGGACAGGGCTCGGGAGGCTACACCTTC.